Below are 2 T cell receptor beta chains sequenced from a single sample in a study of cytomegalovirus exposure and HLA in healthy donors. This PCR relied on a set of 60 Vbeta primers and 13 Jbeta primers. TCRdb keeps only in-frame clones here, not all; method: immunoSEQ multiplex PCR. The sample lists around 120,000 clones, roughly four fifths occurring once. The sequencing sample was made of PBMCs. The source of these receptors is a woman aged 40 to 55 in good health and CMV-seronegative.

J is TRBJ2-2 and V is TRBV11-2, with unresolved D. The CDR3 has 13 residues. V lost 0 bases and J 7 bases, leaving 6 bases between the germline ends. Per germline, CDR1 SGHAT and CDR2 FQNNGV. The CDR3 loop is CASSLETHGELFF. The CDR3, as DNA: TGTGCCAGCAGCTTAGAAACACACGGGGAGCTGTTTTTT.

This chain connects TRBV10-3 to TRBJ1-2; 11 positions agree with TRBD1. The CDR3 is 14 residues long. Germline CDR1 and CDR2: ENHRY and SYGVKD. Trimming cost V 4 bases and J 4 bases; bases outside gene matches: 2. The CDR3 reads CAISAGTGGYGYTF. The CDR3 DNA reads TGTGCCATCAGTGCCGGGACAGGGGGCTATGGCTACACCTTC.